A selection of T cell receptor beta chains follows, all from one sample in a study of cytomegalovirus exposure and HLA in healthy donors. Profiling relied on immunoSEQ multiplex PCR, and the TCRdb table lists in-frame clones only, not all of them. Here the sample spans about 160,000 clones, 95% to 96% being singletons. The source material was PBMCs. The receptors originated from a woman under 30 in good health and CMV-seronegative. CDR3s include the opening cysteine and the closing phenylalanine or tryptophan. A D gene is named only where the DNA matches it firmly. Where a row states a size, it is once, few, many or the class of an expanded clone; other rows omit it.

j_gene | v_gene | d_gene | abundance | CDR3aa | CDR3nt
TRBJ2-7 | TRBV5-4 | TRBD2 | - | CASSLDSGAGASYEQYF | TGTGCCAGCAGCTTGGATTCGGGAGCGGGGGCCTCCTACGAGCAGTACTTC
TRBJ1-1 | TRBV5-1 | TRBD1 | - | CASSQRSDRVNTEAFF | TGCGCCAGCAGCCAACGATCGGACAGGGTGAACACTGAAGCTTTCTTT
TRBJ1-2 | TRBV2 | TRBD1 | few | CATLREGARGYTF | TGTGCCACCCTACGCGAGGGGGCGCGTGGCTACACCTTC
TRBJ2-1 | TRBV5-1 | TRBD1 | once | CASSAPDRDNEQFF | TGCGCCAGCAGCGCCCCAGACAGGGACAATGAGCAGTTCTTC
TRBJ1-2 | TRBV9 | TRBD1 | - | CASSASQGNYGYTF | TGTGCCAGCAGCGCCTCACAGGGGAACTATGGCTACACCTTC
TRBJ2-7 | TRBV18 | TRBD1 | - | CASSPPDRAYEQYF | TGTGCCAGCTCACCGCCTGACAGGGCCTACGAGCAGTACTTC
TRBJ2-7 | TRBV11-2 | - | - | CASSLGAGSYEQYF | TGTGCCAGCAGCTTAGGTGCAGGGTCCTACGAGCAGTACTTC
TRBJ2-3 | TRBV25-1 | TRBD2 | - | CASSVPGLADTQYF | TGTGCCAGCAGTGTTCCCGGACTAGCAGATACGCAGTATTTT
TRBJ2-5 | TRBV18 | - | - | CASSPPGPGETQYF | TGTGCCAGCTCACCACCGGGCCCAGGAGAGACCCAGTACTTC
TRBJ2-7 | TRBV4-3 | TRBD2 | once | CASSQAGTSGVEQYF | TGCGCCAGCAGCCAAGCCGGGACTAGCGGGGTCGAGCAGTACTTC
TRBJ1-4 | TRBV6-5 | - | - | CASRGGSGEKLFF | TGTGCCAGCAGGGGGGGATCAGGGGAAAAACTGTTTTTT
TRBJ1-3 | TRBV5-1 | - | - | CASGEEEGAAGNTIYF | TGCGCCAGCGGCGAGGAGGAGGGAGCGGCTGGAAACACCATATATTTT
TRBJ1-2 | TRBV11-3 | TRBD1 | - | CASSSSNRGGYTF | TGTGCCAGCAGCTCGTCAAACAGGGGCGGCTACACCTTC
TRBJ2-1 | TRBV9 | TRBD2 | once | CASSVRGGDNEQFF | TGTGCCAGCAGCGTACGGGGGGGGGACAATGAGCAGTTCTTC
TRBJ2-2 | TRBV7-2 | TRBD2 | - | CASSLVAERGYTGELFF | TGTGCCAGCAGCTTAGTCGCAGAGCGGGGGTACACCGGGGAGCTGTTTTTT
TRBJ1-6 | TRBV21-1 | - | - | CASSRSLRDKPPLTHNSPLHF | TGTGCCAGCAGCCGCAGCCTCCGGGACAAGCCTCCTCTTACCCATAATTCACCCCTCCACTTT
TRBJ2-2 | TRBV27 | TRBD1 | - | CASSLGTGNTGELFF | TGTGCCAGCAGTTTAGGGACAGGGAACACCGGGGAGCTGTTTTTT
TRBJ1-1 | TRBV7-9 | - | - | CASRLMNTEAFF | TGTGCCAGCAGACTCATGAACACTGAAGCTTTCTTT
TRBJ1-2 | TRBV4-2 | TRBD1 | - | CASSQDGTGVGANYGYTF | TGTGCCAGCAGCCAAGATGGAACAGGGGTCGGAGCTAACTATGGCTACACCTTC
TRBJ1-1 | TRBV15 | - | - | CATSRGDLNTEAFF | TGTGCCACCAGCAGAGGAGACTTGAACACTGAAGCTTTCTTT
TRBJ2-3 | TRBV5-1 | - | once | CASSLSQGSDTQYF | TGCGCCAGCAGCTTGTCACAGGGTTCAGATACGCAGTATTTT
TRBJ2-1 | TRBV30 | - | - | CAWGSGNEQFF | TGTGCCTGGGGGTCAGGGAATGAGCAGTTCTTC
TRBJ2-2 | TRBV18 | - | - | CASSPRQADTGELFF | TGTGCCAGCTCACCACGGCAGGCCGACACCGGGGAGCTGTTTTTT
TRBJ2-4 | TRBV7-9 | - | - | CASSLILSGEKNIQYF | TGTGCCAGCAGCTTAATATTGTCCGGGGAGAAAAACATTCAGTACTTC
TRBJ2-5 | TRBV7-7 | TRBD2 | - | CASSNWGGQETQYF | TGTGCTAGCAGCAACTGGGGGGGGCAAGAGACCCAGTACTTC
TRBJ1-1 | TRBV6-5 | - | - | CASSTPTDLNTEAFF | TGTGCCAGCAGTACCCCGACCGACTTGAACACTGAAGCTTTCTTT